This T cell receptor (beta chain) comes out of a study of T cell responses to AZD1222 COVID-19 vaccine (dated by TCRdb to about 2021). Notes on the research overall: A total of about 230 trial participants underwent TCR sequencing, of whom some 210 received two doses of AZD1222 and roughly 25 received two doses of the MenACWY control vaccine. Enrollment into the trials was organized by age into subgroups of 18-55, 56-69 and 70-plus years, and those subgroups contained roughly 150, 30 and 60 TCR-sequenced participants, respectively.

The sample's time point label is to be understood as: about 28 days (+/-7) after the second vaccine dose. AZD1222 recipients whose second dose came at about 4 weeks and those whose second dose came at about 12 weeks were combined into one group, since spike-specific TCR depth and breadth did not differ between the two schedules. Vaccinee samples came from UK trials COV001 and COV002, including a single-blind randomized controlled phase 2/3 trial of AZD1222 (ChAdOx1 nCoV-19) in healthy adults. For TCRbeta chain sequencing, PBMC samples were collected from trial participants at day 0 and at day 28 after the second dose. The CDR3 regions of human TCRbeta chains were subjected to immunosequencing. In the paper's pipeline: TCRs in the repertoires were matched against a reference library of SARS-CoV-2-specific TCRs that had been generated with the MIRA antigen-specificity platform. Breadth was defined as the fraction of unique TCRs that were SARS-CoV-2-associated, and depth was defined as the fraction of total T cells that were SARS-CoV-2-associated. Using the MIRA data, each spike-specific TCR was assigned both to the spike region to which the TCR was reactive and to a CD4 or CD8 class. Log10-transformed breadth and depth values were compared by one-way ANOVA with Sidak's multiple comparisons tests. This immuneACCESS table, as held by TCRdb, lists in-frame sequences with V and J called but not all clones. Of the missing ones, under half trace to an unresolved V gene in checked studies; the others have no known cause. V and J calls and clone size come straight from that table; D and trimming were deduced from the DNA. Here the sample has approximately 150,000 clones; 80% to 95% occur a single time. The biggest ten clones account for less than 6.5% of the sample.

General findings and caveats noted by the study authors: A significant rise in spike-specific TCR breadth and depth was observed after two AZD1222 doses relative to day 0 and relative to MenACWY recipients. Conclusions about previously exposed vaccinees are limited, since just six AZD1222 recipients were seropositive for SARS-CoV-2 at baseline. CD4 TCRs associated with the vaccine covered the entire spike protein, and the dominant responses were in regions 160-218 and 743-854. Reportedly, close to half of the unique spike-specific TCRs recognized epitopes lying outside the regions that are mutated in the B.1.351 and B.1.1.7 variants. Most participants were white British and females outnumbered males, and the authors suggested that clonal diversity may have been underestimated. In the small 56-69-year group, the increase in depth fell short of significance, most likely because of low power. Because no day 14 peak-response samples were available, the repertoires could be characterized only after the peak T cell response.

Note on this clone: Its cognate antigen has yet to be identified. Per-nucleotide qualities are absent, and no much larger clonotype sits a single base away.

This specimen was peripheral blood, taken 28 days after the second AZD1222 dose. This TCR was sampled from an adult who received the AZD1222 COVID-19 vaccine.

The DNA reads as follows: TGCGCCAGCAGCGTACTCGGACCTCGCCAATCTGGAAACACCATATATTTT. This codes for CASSVLGPRQSGNTIYF. The chain is made from TRBV5-1 and TRBJ1-3; the D segment cannot be called with confidence. Looking up the germline V gene yields CDR1 SGHRS and CDR2 YFSETQ. The CDR3 runs 17 amino acids, cysteine and phenylalanine included. The only DNA kept is the CDR3, 51 bases in frame from the first base. The junction shows trimming of 4 bases on V and 1 base on J, plus 18 bases between the germline ends.